This TCR beta chain was profiled in a study of blood T cell repertoires in COVID-19 (dated by TCRdb to 2018 to 2021). A note on the overall study: Collaborator samples came from the United States, Italy and Spain and covered acute and convalescent phases of COVID-19. The prospective study material was composed of cDNA or gDNA derived from T cells, B-cell-depleted T cells, or PBMCs. Subjects who had been exposed to COVID-19, were actively infected with it, or had recovered from it provided the deeply sampled blood TCRbeta repertoires that made up the dataset. The repertoires were released in a freely available public database meant as a resource for research on the immune response to SARS-CoV-2. Samples were obtained from the ongoing ImmuneRACE study (first 160 participants) and from over 1,000 subjects provided by 6 global collaborators. Sample metadata almost always included a de-identified subject ID, COVID-19 status, age in years and sex. Where HLA class I and class II types were available, the types were taken from metadata supplied by the sample provider, not from assay-based typing.

TCRbeta CDR3 regions were amplified from genomic DNA by means of the immunoSEQ Assay, a bias-controlled multiplex PCR. The study's own analysis went as follows. The number of nucleated cells in each sample was estimated by amplification of reference gene primers within the assay. To quantify the absolute abundance of each unique TCRbeta CDR3 rearrangement, sequence reads were collapsed and filtered. For each sample, productive Simpson clonality was calculated as the square root of Simpson's diversity index across productive rearrangements. TCRdb holds this immuneACCESS table with in-frame rearrangements only. Some clones are missing; in checked studies, unresolved V genes explain under half, and the rest has no known cause. D and trimming come from the DNA, and the V and J calls and clone size come from that table. The sample table holds 65,000 to 100,000 clones, of which 70% to 85% were seen once. Together, the top ten hold 13% of the sample.

General conclusions and limits of the study: How much clinical and demographic metadata was included differed by source and by participant, and the metadata was provided uncurated.

Collaborating institutions collected whole blood in K2EDTA tubes following their own protocols. For TCRbeta analysis, collaborators shipped samples as frozen whole blood, isolated PBMCs, or DNA extracted from either of those sample types. Remarks on this clone: Its antigen target is currently unknown. Within one base of it there is no much larger clone, and no base qualities were kept.

Reading the germline V gene gives CDR1 MNHEY and CDR2 SVGAGI. V has 7 bases trimmed and J has 3 bases trimmed; junction bases matching no gene number 8. The CDR3 measures 14 amino acids from cysteine to phenylalanine. Only CDR3 DNA is held: 42 bases, read in frame from base 1. The sequence came from a human donor in a cohort sampled during active COVID-19. Sequences were obtained from peripheral blood. The rearranged chain carries TRBV6-5 and TRBJ1-2; 7 bases in the middle match TRBD1. This receptor carries the CDR3 CASNSRQGDYGYTF. The DNA is as follows: TGTGCCAGCAATTCCAGGCAGGGGGACTATGGCTACACCTTC.